This entry is about one T cell receptor (beta chain). Antigen specificity is unknown. This specimen comes from a study of OX40 agonist ivuxolimab in advanced cancers. Study at large: Ivuxolimab doses were 0.01, 0.1, 0.3, 1.5, 3 or 10 mg/kg every 2 weeks. Study-wide points: Partial responders at 0.1-3.0 mg/kg had among the lowest clonal expansion.

Trimming removed 11 bases from V and 2 bases from J, with 16 bases in between. The germline V gene has CDR1 KGHSH and CDR2 LQKENI. The CDR3 extends over 14 amino acids. Autoimmune disease history or systemic immunosuppression disqualified patients. Sequencing was performed with immunoSEQ multiplex PCR; in TCRdb, only in-frame clones are kept and a portion is missing. The sample shows about 77,000 clones, about 92% of them seen only once. The rearrangement links TRBV18 to TRBJ1-3; D gene unclear. The clonotype comes from an adult with an advanced solid tumor such as melanoma, head and neck, liver or kidney cancer. Specimen: CD4+ or CD8+ T cells sorted from blood, collected in a trial of the OX40 agonist ivuxolimab. The CDR3 DNA reads as TGTGCCGGCCGGGCAAACGGCCCTGGAAACACCATATATTTT. Amino acid sequence: CAGRANGPGNTIYF.